One and the same sample provided the 32 T cell receptor beta chains below, sequenced in a study of blood T cell repertoires in COVID-19. Assay: immunoSEQ multiplex PCR; the TCRdb copy retains only in-frame clones and omits some. Of about 100,000 clones in the sample, approximately 84% were seen once. Sequenced sample: peripheral blood. These TCRs come from a woman aged 55-69 years with acute or convalescent COVID-19.

This clone has more than one count but fewer than ten. The chain is built from TRBV6-2 or TRBV6-3 and TRBJ1-2; no reliable D call. Trimming cost V 1 base and J 8 bases, with 17 bases left between them. The V gene's germline CDR1 is MNHEY and CDR2 SVGEGT. The length of the CDR3 is 15 residues. DNA for the CDR3: TGTGCCAGCAGTTACTTGAGACTCAATCCCGGAGGCTACACCTTC. It translates to CASSYLRLNPGGYTF.

The chain links TRBV10-3 to TRBJ2-1; 8 nucleotides line up with TRBD2. The V gene end was trimmed by 2 bases and the J gene end by 5 bases; junction bases not matched to a gene: 8. CDR1 is ENHRY, CDR2 SYGVKD, per germline. This CDR3 is built from 16 residues. This CDR3 reads CAISEASAGGHNEQFF. DNA of the CDR3: TGTGCCATCAGTGAGGCCTCTGCGGGGGGACACAATGAGCAGTTCTTC.

V usage is TRBV18 and J usage is TRBJ2-5; D gene unclear. The length of the CDR3 is 15 residues. The germline V gene encodes CDR1 KGHSH and CDR2 LQKENI. Trimming took 3 bases from V and 4 from J, leaving 15 bases between them. The DNA for the CDR3 is TGTGCCAGCTCACCCGAGGCGGTGTTGGGAGAGACCCAGTACTTC. Its translation is CASSPEAVLGETQYF.

The chain links TRBV2 to TRBJ1-1, with a tentative D call TRBD1 (5 bases). Per germline, CDR1 SNHLY and CDR2 FYNNEI. This CDR3 region has 13 residues. Trimming shortened V by 5 bases and J by 5 bases, and 12 bases separated the two germline ends. The CDR3 protein is CASSRGGETEAFF. The CDR3 nucleotides are TGTGCCAGCAGTCGCGGGGGGGAAACTGAAGCTTTCTTT.

CDR3 loop: CASSGLAGGPADTQYF. In DNA form, the CDR3 reads TGTGCCAGCAGTGGATTAGCGGGGGGGCCCGCAGATACGCAGTATTTT. The chain links TRBV6-1 to TRBJ2-3; 11 bases are a match to TRBD2. Trimming at V came to 4 bases and at J to 4 bases, leaving 7 bases not matched to a gene. Germline CDR1 is MNHNS and CDR2 is SASEGT. The CDR3 loop spans 16 amino acids.

J is TRBJ1-2 and V is TRBV28; a weak D match, TRBD1 (5 bases). V was trimmed by 6 bases and J by 10 bases, leaving 21 bases between them. The CDR3 loop spans 14 amino acids. Per the germline V gene, CDR1 is MDHEN and CDR2 is SYDVKM. CDR3 amino acids: CASSIPLGGTNYTF. The CDR3, as DNA: TGTGCCAGCAGCATCCCACTAGGAGGGACCAACTACACCTTC.

The chain carries TRBV2 and TRBJ2-1, with TRBD2 identical over 9 bases. V lost 2 bases, J lost 0 bases, and 8 bases stayed unmatched. This CDR3 is built from 18 residues. Germline V gives CDR1 SNHLY, CDR2 FYNNEI. The CDR3 loop is CASSEPRAGGSSYNEQFF. The CDR3 coding sequence is TGTGCCAGCAGTGAACCGAGGGCGGGGGGGAGCTCCTACAATGAGCAGTTCTTC.

This rearrangement joins TRBV11-2 to TRBJ2-1; unclear D gene. Trimming shortened V by 0 bases and J by 2 bases, and 8 bases separated the two germline ends. The CDR3 is 15 residues long. The germline V gene encodes CDR1 SGHAT and CDR2 FQNNGV. The CDR3 nucleotides read TGTGCCAGCAGCTTAGACTCTTCCCCCTACAATGAGCAGTTCTTC. Translated, it gives CASSLDSSPYNEQFF.

This rearrangement joins TRBV6-5 to TRBJ2-5; maybe TRBD1 (6 bases). Deletions cut 7 bases from V and 3 bases from J, with 15 bases between. This CDR3 is built from 14 residues. From germline, CDR1 is MNHEY and CDR2 SVGAGI. The DNA for the CDR3 is TGTGCCAGCACCACGAGGGCAGGGGAAGAGACCCAGTACTTC. This gives the protein CASTTRAGEETQYF.

The V gene is TRBV28, the J gene TRBJ1-5, with D tentatively TRBD1 (5 bases). This CDR3 spans 16 amino acids. Germline CDR1 MDHEN, CDR2 SYDVKM. V was clipped by 5 bases and J by 4 bases, with 18 bases between them. The CDR3 nucleotides are TGTGCCAGCAGTCCCCCGACAGCTGGTCGGAATCAGCCCCAGCATTTT. Translation gives CASSPPTAGRNQPQHF. Based on the CDR3 plus reference TRBV28 and TRBJ1-5, the full variable domain is DVKVTQSSRYLVKRTGEKVFLECVQDMDHENMFWYRQDPGLGLRLIYFSYDVKMKEKGDIPEGYSVSREKKERFSLILESASTNQTSMYLCASSPPTAGRNQPQHFGDGTRLSIL.

The chain uses TRBV4-3 and TRBJ1-1, with D unclear. Trimming took 0 bases from V and 7 from J, leaving 12 bases between them. The CDR3 covers 14 residues. Germline V gene data show CDR1 as LGHNA and CDR2 as YSLEER. CDR3: CASSQEVRMREAFF. Here the CDR3 DNA reads TGCGCCAGCAGCCAAGAGGTCAGGATGCGTGAAGCTTTCTTT.

A few counts support this clone. The gene calls are TRBV9 and TRBJ2-1, with no clear D. The V gene's germline CDR1 is SGDLS and CDR2 YYNGEE. CDR3 length: 15 residues. Trimming took 5 bases from V and 1 from J, leaving 13 bases between them. CDR3 sequence (DNA): TGTGCCAGCAGTGCCGACTGGAAATCCTACAATGAGCAGTTCTTC. It yields the protein CASSADWKSYNEQFF.

V gene TRBV7-2 combines with J gene TRBJ2-7; tentatively, D is TRBD1 (5 bases). The CDR3 length is 15 residues. Trimming cost V 2 bases and J 5 bases, with 16 bases left between them. Germline assignment: CDR1 SGHTA and CDR2 FQGNSA. The CDR3 spells CASSLSGQGSHEQYF. Written as DNA, the CDR3 is TGTGCCAGCAGCTTAAGTGGGCAGGGTTCCCACGAGCAGTACTTC.

The chain is built from TRBV30 and TRBJ2-5; TRBD1 agrees at 9 bases. The length of the CDR3 is 14 residues. Germline values: CDR1 GTSNPN, CDR2 SVGIG (reference sequence). Trimming at V came to 3 bases and at J to 4 bases, leaving 6 bases not matched to a gene. CDR3 sequence reads: CAWSPQGAGETQYF. The CDR3 DNA follows: TGTGCCTGGAGCCCACAGGGGGCGGGAGAGACCCAGTACTTC. Full variable domain (remainder filled in from reference TRBV30 and TRBJ2-5): SQTIHQWPATLVQPVGSPLSLECTVEGTSNPNLYWYRQAAGRGLQLLFYSVGIGQISSEVPQNLSASRPQDRQFILSSKKLLLSDSGFYLCAWSPQGAGETQYFGPGTRLLVL.

This chain links TRBV4-3 with TRBJ1-1; D might be TRBD1 (6 bases). Trimming pared 1 base from V and 4 bases from J, leaving 13 bases between. CDR1 is LGHNA, CDR2 YSLEER, per germline. This CDR3 has 15 residues. CDR3 sequence: CASSQADSRSTEAFF. DNA for the CDR3: TGCGCCAGCAGCCAAGCGGACAGTCGGTCCACTGAAGCTTTCTTT.

This chain links TRBV18 with TRBJ2-7; 7 nucleotides line up with TRBD1. The germline V gene has CDR1 KGHSH and CDR2 LQKENI. The CDR3 has 15 residues. V trimming: 7 bases; J trimming: 1 base; junction bases outside the gene matches: 10. CDR3 protein: CASLPLGTVSYEQYF. The CDR3 nucleotides read TGTGCCAGCTTACCGCTTGGGACAGTTTCCTACGAGCAGTACTTC.

This clone was found a few times. CDR3 bases: TGTGCCAGCAGCTGGGGACAGGGTAGACAAGAGACCCAGTACTTC. Translating gives CASSWGQGRQETQYF. This chain links TRBV7-9 with TRBJ2-5, with 9 bases that match TRBD1. Germline assignment: CDR1 SEHNR and CDR2 FQNEAQ (reference sequence). Trimming cost V 4 bases and J 2 bases; bases outside gene matches: 5. This CDR3 comprises 15 residues.

For this clone: Other DNA sequences of this sample code for an identical CDR3. This chain joins TRBV5-1 and TRBJ1-1; D perhaps matches TRBD1 (5 bases). Germline V gene lookup returns CDR1 SGHRS and CDR2 YFSETQ. The CDR3 runs to 14 residues. The ends were cut back, 0 bases at V and 1 base at J, with 7 bases in the middle. CDR3 sequence: CASSLDGGNTEAFF. CDR3 bases: TGCGCCAGCAGCTTGGACGGGGGGAACACTGAAGCTTTCTTT.

The chain has TRBV9 and TRBJ1-1, with TRBD1 identical over 8 bases. Germline V lookup: CDR1 SGDLS, CDR2 YYNGEE. This CDR3 is built from 16 residues. The J segment lost 0 bases and the V segment lost 0 bases, leaving 4 bases of the junction unmatched. DNA of the CDR3: TGTGCCAGCAGCGTAGTCGGGACAGGAGTGAACACTGAAGCTTTCTTT. It yields the protein CASSVVGTGVNTEAFF.

The rearrangement uses TRBV7-9 and TRBJ2-3; 7 bases agree with TRBD2. J lost 2 bases, V lost 7 bases, and 6 bases had no gene match. The CDR3 is made up of 14 amino acids. In germline, CDR1 is SEHNR, CDR2 FQNEAQ (reference sequence). This chain's CDR3 is CASTSGGSTDTQYF. The CDR3 region has the DNA TGTGCCAGCACCTCGGGGGGATCCACAGATACGCAGTATTTT.

This clone turned up a few times. This rearrangement joins TRBV28 to TRBJ1-4; TRBD1 agrees at 9 bases. Germline assignment: CDR1 MDHEN and CDR2 SYDVKM. The CDR3 runs to 15 residues. V lost 5 bases, J lost 5 bases, and 6 bases stayed unmatched. This CDR3 is CASSPHRGRNEKLFF. As DNA, the CDR3 is TGTGCCAGCAGTCCTCACAGGGGGCGGAATGAAAAACTGTTTTTT.

The chain uses TRBV28 and TRBJ1-1; 7 bases match TRBD1. V was pared by 1 base and J by 6 bases, with 5 bases of the junction left unmatched. The CDR3 spans 14 residues. Germline assignment: CDR1 MDHEN and CDR2 SYDVKM. CDR3 nucleotide sequence: TGTGCCAGCAGTTTATCTTACAGGGGCGCTGAAGCTTTCTTT. Translated: CASSLSYRGAEAFF. Filled out from reference TRBV28 and TRBJ1-1, the complete variable domain reads DVKVTQSSRYLVKRTGEKVFLECVQDMDHENMFWYRQDPGLGLRLIYFSYDVKMKEKGDIPEGYSVSREKKERFSLILESASTNQTSMYLCASSLSYRGAEAFFGQGTRLTVV.

The V and J genes are TRBV7-2 and TRBJ2-1; TRBD2 is a possible D gene (6 bases). This CDR3 spans 16 amino acids. Looked up from germline, CDR1 is SGHTA and CDR2 is FQGNSA. V lost 1 base and J lost 0, with 10 bases in between. The CDR3 nucleotides are TGTGCCAGCAGCTTAGAGGCTAGCGTCTCCTACAATGAGCAGTTCTTC. This sequence encodes CASSLEASVSYNEQFF.

The rearrangement uses TRBV7-6 and TRBJ1-6; tentative D call: TRBD1 (5 bases). The CDR3 runs to 14 residues. Trimming removed 4 bases at V and 4 bases at J, with 8 bases between. Germline CDR1 reads SGHVS; CDR2 reads FNYEAQ. Here the CDR3 reads CASSSTVYNSPLHF. CDR3 nucleotides: TGTGCCAGCAGCTCGACAGTTTATAATTCACCCCTCCACTTT.

This chain connects TRBV4-1 to TRBJ2-3; 13 bases are a match to TRBD2. This CDR3 has 21 amino acids. Germline V gene lookup returns CDR1 MGHRA and CDR2 YSYEKL. V was clipped by 7 bases and J by 3 bases; unmatched bases: 22. CDR3 protein: CASTITLGLAGVPPRTDTQYF. DNA for the CDR3: TGCGCCAGCACCATCACACTAGGACTAGCGGGGGTACCCCCCAGGACAGATACGCAGTATTTT.

The rearrangement uses TRBV3-1 (or the pseudogene TRBV3-2) and TRBJ1-4, with D perhaps TRBD1 (6 bases). This CDR3 has 14 residues. Per the germline V gene, CDR1 is LGHDT and CDR2 is YNNKEL (reference sequence). V was shortened by 10 bases and J by 3 bases, with 15 bases between the two germline ends. The CDR3 loop reads CATGQFRANEKLFF. CDR3 nucleotide sequence: TGTGCCACTGGACAGTTTCGCGCTAATGAAAAACTGTTTTTT.

The chain employs TRBV5-1 and TRBJ2-7; 8 bases agree with TRBD1. The CDR3 is 14 residues long. V shed 4 bases, J shed 6 bases, and the junction held 9 bases outside the gene matches. Germline V gene lookup returns CDR1 SGHRS and CDR2 YFSETQ. This CDR3 reads CASSPDRAASEQYF. The CDR3, as DNA: TGCGCCAGCAGCCCGGACAGGGCGGCATCCGAGCAGTACTTC.

V is TRBV3-1 (or the pseudogene TRBV3-2) and J is TRBJ1-2; 7 bases align to TRBD1. This CDR3 region has 13 residues. Germline V gene sequence: CDR1 LGHDT, CDR2 YNNKEL (reference sequence). V trimming: 2 bases; J trimming: 3 bases; junction bases outside the gene matches: 0. The CDR3 nucleotides are TGTGCCAGCAGCCAAACAGGGGACTATGGCTACACCTTC. Translating it yields CASSQTGDYGYTF.

The chain joins TRBV3-1 (or the pseudogene TRBV3-2) to TRBJ1-6; the D is unclear. Germline V gene lookup returns CDR1 LGHDT and CDR2 YNNKEL (reference sequence). The CDR3 runs 13 residues. Trimming took off 6 bases at V and 8 bases at J, with 11 bases between the two ends. DNA for the CDR3: TGTGCCAGCAGAGTATATACGGATTCACCCCTCCACTTT. This translates into CASRVYTDSPLHF.

The J gene is TRBJ1-2, the V gene TRBV5-1, with 11 bases identical to TRBD1. The germline CDR1 and CDR2 sequences are SGHRS and YFSETQ. V was pared by 4 bases and J by 4 bases, with 6 bases of the junction left unmatched. The CDR3 contains 15 residues. The DNA of the CDR3 is TGCGCCAGCAGCCTGGGACAGGGGGGAGGCTATGGCTACACCTTC. Its translation is CASSLGQGGGYGYTF.

The V gene is TRBV28, the J gene TRBJ1-2; the match to TRBD1 covers 7 bases. The V segment lost 6 bases and the J segment 2 bases; nucleotides outside the gene matches: 9. The CDR3 length is 15 residues. Germline V gives CDR1 MDHEN, CDR2 SYDVKM. The CDR3: CASSQQGIGNYGYTF. The DNA for the CDR3 is TGTGCCAGCAGCCAACAGGGGATAGGGAACTATGGCTACACCTTC.

The chain has TRBV3-1 (or the pseudogene TRBV3-2) and TRBJ1-5, with D perhaps TRBD1 (5 bases). V lost 2 bases, J lost 9 bases, and 14 bases lay in between. The CDR3 runs to 14 residues. Germline V gene data show CDR1 as LGHDT and CDR2 as YNNKEL (reference sequence). The CDR3: CASSQRQSSGPQHF. The CDR3 nucleotides read TGTGCCAGCAGCCAAAGACAGAGCTCTGGGCCCCAGCATTTT.